This T cell receptor beta chain was identified during a study of T cell repertoires in cytomegalovirus infection. General study points: The cumulative frequency of public TCR beta families distinguished individuals who carried CMV together with the relevant HLA.

For this clonotype: What it recognizes is unknown.

TCRdb re-derived calls from the reads in MiXCR, one entry per CDR3 protein. The sample lists approximately 260,000 distinct CDR3 sequences, over 15% occurring once. CDR1 is MGHDK, CDR2 SYGVNS, per germline. This CDR3 is 15 amino acids long. V gave up 4 bases and J gave up 2 bases; unmatched junction bases: 6. Sequencing input: CD8+ T cells from PBMCs. The TCR originated in a human donor in good health (CMV status not recorded). Some clones in this sample may be carry-over from other donors' samples. The V call is TRBV25-1, the J call TRBJ2-5; 8 nucleotides agree with TRBD1. The CDR3 bases are TGTGCCAGCAGTGCCCGACAGGGGCGGCAAGAGACCCAGTACTTC. It is translated as CASSARQGRQETQYF. The variable domain in full, with the rest retrieved from reference TRBV25-1 and TRBJ2-5, is EADIYQTPRYLVIGTGKKITLECSQTMGHDKMYWYQQDPGMELHLIHYSYGVNSTEKGDLSSESTVSRIRTEHFPLTLESARPSHTSQYLCASSARQGRQETQYFGPGTRLLVL.